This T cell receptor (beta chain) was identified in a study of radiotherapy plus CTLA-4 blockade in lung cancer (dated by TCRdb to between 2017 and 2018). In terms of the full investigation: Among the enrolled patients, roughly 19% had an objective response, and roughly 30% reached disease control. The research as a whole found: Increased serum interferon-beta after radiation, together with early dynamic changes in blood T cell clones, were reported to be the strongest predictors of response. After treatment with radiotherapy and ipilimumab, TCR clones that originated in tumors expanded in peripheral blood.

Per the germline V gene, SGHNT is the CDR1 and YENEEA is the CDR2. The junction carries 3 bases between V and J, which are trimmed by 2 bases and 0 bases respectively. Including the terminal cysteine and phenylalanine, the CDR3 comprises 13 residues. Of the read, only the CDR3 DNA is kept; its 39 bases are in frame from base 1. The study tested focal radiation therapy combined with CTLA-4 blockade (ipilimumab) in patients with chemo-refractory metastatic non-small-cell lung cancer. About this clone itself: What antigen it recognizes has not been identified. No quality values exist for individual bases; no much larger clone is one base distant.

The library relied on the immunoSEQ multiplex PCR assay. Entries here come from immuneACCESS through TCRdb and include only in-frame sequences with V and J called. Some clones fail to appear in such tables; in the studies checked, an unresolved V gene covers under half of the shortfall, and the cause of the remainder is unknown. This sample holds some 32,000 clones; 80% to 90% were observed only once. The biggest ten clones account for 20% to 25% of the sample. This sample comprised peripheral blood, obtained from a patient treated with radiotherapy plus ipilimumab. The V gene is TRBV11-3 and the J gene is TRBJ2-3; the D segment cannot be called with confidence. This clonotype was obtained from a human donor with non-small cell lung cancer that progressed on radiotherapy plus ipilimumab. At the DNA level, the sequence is TGTGCCAGCAGCTTACTTAGCACAGATACGCAGTATTTT. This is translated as CASSLLSTDTQYF.